This T cell receptor (beta chain) was retrieved from a study of shared T cell receptors in the human thymus. Trimming removed 3 bases from V and 6 bases from J, with 20 bases in between. The CDR3 is 17 residues long. Germline V lookup: CDR1 LGHNA, CDR2 YNFKEQ. Profiling relied on immunoSEQ multiplex PCR, and the TCRdb table lists in-frame clones only, not all of them. This sample has some 700,000 clones, with roughly 90% found just once. The same data also went into a second study, on human thymus T cells. That work adds: Corrective heart surgery yielded the resections from which the thymus tissue came.

This sequence joins TRBV4-2 and TRBJ2-2; D remains unclear. The sequencing sample was made of thymocytes. The sequence derives from a boy younger than two with a congenital heart defect. The CDR3 here is CASSQALLGSRAGELFF. The CDR3 DNA reads TGTGCCAGCAGCCAGGCCCTACTCGGGTCTCGCGCCGGGGAGCTGTTTTTT.